This TCR beta chain was identified during a study of CD8+CD57+ T cells in acquired aplastic anemia. Findings and limits, study-wide: Simpson's diversity of CD8+ cells was not significantly different in patients compared with controls. Common to patients and controls were 25 to 30 CD8+ CDR3 sequences.

About this clonotype itself: The antigen remains unidentified.

CDR3 and TCR beta VDJ profiling relied on genomic DNA as the template. TCRdb processed the reads anew with MiXCR; each CDR3 protein has one entry. In the table there are some 410,000 distinct CDR3 sequences, approximately 70% of which are singletons. CDR3 length: 13 amino acids. CDR1 SNHLY and CDR2 FYNNEI come from the germline V gene. This receptor was identified in a human donor in good health, serving as a control. The chain uses TRBV2 and TRBJ2-1; D is perhaps TRBD1 or TRBD2 (5 bases each). The J call may be wrong; the DNA end is better matched by TRBJ2-5. What was sequenced was sorted CD4+, CD8+, or CD8+CD57+ T cells (not recorded which) from PBMCs. The CDR3 nucleotides read TGTGCCAGCAGGGGGACGACACAAAATACCCAGTACTTC. The encoded protein is CASRGTTQNTQYF.